The clone carrying this T cell receptor (beta chain) was counted only a few times. Repertoires were generated with immunoSEQ multiplex PCR, while TCRdb's copy carries only in-frame clones and drops some. Here the sample spans around 9,200 clones, 79% being singletons. This sample is drawn from a study of T cell repertoires in ileal Crohn's disease. This CDR3 is built from 15 residues. Looked up from germline, CDR1 is MNHEY and CDR2 is SVGAGI. V lost 6 bases and J lost 6, with 17 bases in between. The time point was: neoterminal ileum biopsy at postoperative endoscopy, about 6 months after surgery. V usage is TRBV6-5 and J usage is TRBJ1-4; possible D gene TRBD1, 6 bases. This sequence originates from an adult with Crohn's disease. Sequenced input: ileal tissue. As DNA, the CDR3 is TGTGCCAGCAGCTTAACAGGGAGTGACCATGAAAAACTGTTTTTT. Its translation: CASSLTGSDHEKLFF.